Shown below are 25 T cell receptor beta chains from a single sample sequenced in a study of CD8+ T cells in alopecia areata (dated by TCRdb to about 2018). The library came from the immunoSEQ multiplex PCR assay. RNA was extracted from all samples and reverse transcribed into cDNA, which served as template for TCR sequencing. TCRdb mirrors the immuneACCESS table, restricted to in-frame sequences. Some clones are absent from its copies; in checked studies, under half trace to an unresolved V gene, and the reason for the others is unknown. The sample records nearly 95,000 clones, just over 70% of which are singletons. Around 16% of the sample lies in the top ten. Per the publication, the treatment or condition label means: oral pan-JAK inhibitor, 5-10 mg twice daily. Sequencing was performed on CD8+ T cells sorted from blood, taken between weeks 43 and 45, from a patient treated with tofacitinib. These receptors came from a human donor with alopecia areata.

This chain links TRBV30 with TRBJ2-1, with D possibly being TRBD2 (6 bases). The ends were cut back, 4 bases at V and 8 bases at J, with 15 bases in the middle. The germline V gene has CDR1 GTSNPN and CDR2 SVGIG (reference sequence). There are 13 residues in the CDR3. DNA of the CDR3: TGTGCCTGGACCGGAGGGTTACCGGATGAGCAGTTCTTC. This translates into CAWTGGLPDEQFF.

The chain employs TRBV12-5 and TRBJ2-5; D is ambiguous. Germline-derived CDR1 and CDR2 are LGHNT and FRNRAP. The germline V and J ends were trimmed by 1 base and 5 bases, with 8 bases remaining between them. The CDR3 runs to 13 residues. The CDR3 loop reads CASGLGRGETQYF. CDR3 nucleotides: TGTGCTAGTGGTTTGGGGCGAGGTGAGACCCAGTACTTC.

The chain combines TRBV7-2 with TRBJ2-2; D call uncertain. Germline V lookup: CDR1 SGHTA, CDR2 FQGNSA. Deletions cut 1 base from V and 6 bases from J, with 6 bases between. The CDR3 consists of 13 residues. Here the CDR3 reads CASSLVSAGELFF. Written as DNA, the CDR3 is TGTGCCAGCAGCTTAGTTTCGGCCGGGGAGCTGTTTTTT.

The chain links TRBV5-4 to TRBJ2-1; no reliable D call. The V end was cut by 5 bases, the J end by 10 bases, with 16 bases between. Germline assignment: CDR1 SGHNT and CDR2 YYREEE (reference sequence). This CDR3 is 13 amino acids long. CDR3: CASRGWATVEQFF. The CDR3 DNA sequence: TGTGCCAGCAGAGGGTGGGCTACCGTCGAGCAGTTCTTC.

The chain employs TRBV2 and TRBJ2-6, with D unresolved. V was cut by 7 bases and J by 0 bases, with 10 bases left in between. CDR3 size: 15 residues. Germline V gene data show CDR1 as SNHLY and CDR2 as FYNNEI. The CDR3 DNA reads TGTGCCAGCACCGAACACGTCTCTGGGGCCAACGTCCTGACTTTC. As protein: CASTEHVSGANVLTF.

The rearrangement joins TRBV10-2 to TRBJ1-1, with D possibly TRBD1 on 6 matching bases. Trimming removed 1 base at V and 1 base at J, with 10 bases between. Germline assignment: CDR1 WSHSY and CDR2 SAAADI. This CDR3 spans 15 amino acids. This CDR3 is CASSEFRGKNTEAFF. As DNA, the CDR3 is TGCGCCAGCAGTGAGTTTAGGGGGAAGAACACTGAAGCTTTCTTT.

V usage is TRBV5-1 and J usage is TRBJ1-1; a possible D gene is TRBD1 (6 bases). Trimming took 4 bases from V and 10 from J, leaving 23 bases between them. CDR1 and CDR2 (germline): SGHRS, YFSETQ. The CDR3 consists of 15 residues. CDR3 loop: CASSLLVTGLWRAFF. The CDR3 DNA reads TGCGCCAGCAGCCTGCTTGTGACAGGACTTTGGAGAGCTTTCTTT.

J is TRBJ2-1 and V is TRBV11-1, with D unclear. There are 14 residues in the CDR3. Germline-derived CDR1 and CDR2 are SGHAT and FQDESV (reference sequence). Between the trimmed V and J ends, which lost 0 bases and 6 bases, there was a span of 9 bases. CDR3 sequence (DNA): TGTGCCAGCAGCTTAGCAAGGGCAATCAATGAGCAGTTCTTC. Translation gives CASSLARAINEQFF.

The V and J genes are TRBV6-6 and TRBJ2-7; D unclear. Looked up from germline, CDR1 is MNHNY and CDR2 is SVGAGI (reference sequence). The CDR3 loop spans 15 amino acids. Trimming pared 6 bases from V and 0 bases from J, leaving 15 bases between. This CDR3 is CASSPLGRPSYEQYF. CDR3 DNA sequence: TGTGCCAGCAGCCCGTTGGGCAGGCCCTCCTACGAGCAGTACTTC.

This clone was seen once. One end of the junction fails to match germline, which may point to a read error. This chain uses TRBV6-1 with TRBJ2-2; no definite D call. CDR1 and CDR2 (germline): MNHNS, SASEGT. The CDR3 extends over 13 amino acids. DNA for the CDR3: TGTGCCAGCAGGGAAGGGAATCCCGGGGAGCTGTTTTTT. This gives the protein CASREGNPGELFF.

In its sample, this clone was seen a few times. V is TRBV4-3 and J is TRBJ2-3, with D maybe TRBD2 (6 bases). The CDR3 runs 13 residues. The V and J ends lost 4 bases and 6 bases respectively, with 11 bases between them. CDR1 LGHNA and CDR2 YSLEER come from the germline V gene. The CDR3 nucleotides read TGCGCCAGCAGCCGTTACGCGGGGGATACGCAGTATTTT. The encoded protein is CASSRYAGDTQYF.

Only a few counts were recorded for this clone. This chain uses TRBV4-3 with TRBJ1-4; 8 bases align to TRBD1. The trim removed 2 bases at V and 3 bases at J, leaving 2 bases unmatched. The germline V gene encodes CDR1 LGHNA and CDR2 YSLEER. The CDR3 consists of 15 residues. CDR3 nucleotides: TGCGCCAGCAGCCAACTACAGGGGGCTAATGAAAAACTGTTTTTT. Protein sequence: CASSQLQGANEKLFF.

The V call is TRBV25-1, the J call TRBJ1-2, with TRBD1 as a possible D gene (6 bases). CDR3 length equals 14 residues. Germline V gene data show CDR1 as MGHDK and CDR2 as SYGVNS. Trimming stripped 6 bases from V and 7 bases from J, with 18 bases between. This CDR3 is CASSQGSGVSGYTF. The DNA of the CDR3 is TGTGCCAGCAGCCAAGGTTCAGGGGTTAGTGGCTACACCTTC.

The chain employs TRBV30 and TRBJ2-7; 11 bases agree with TRBD1. V dropped 1 base and J dropped 7; count of bases not matched to a gene: 15. This CDR3 is built from 17 residues. Germline V gene lookup returns CDR1 GTSNPN and CDR2 SVGIG (reference sequence). The CDR3 here is CAWSGLGTGGYFWEQYF. The CDR3 nucleotides are TGTGCCTGGAGTGGCCTCGGGACAGGGGGTTACTTCTGGGAGCAGTACTTC.

The chain links TRBV30 to TRBJ1-4, with 9 bases lining up with TRBD1. The length of the CDR3 is 12 residues. J was trimmed by 15 bases and V by 1 base; bases with no gene match: 6. The germline gives CDR1 GTSNPN, CDR2 SVGIG (reference sequence). The CDR3: CAWSATGGIVFF. DNA for the CDR3: TGTGCCTGGAGTGCTACAGGGGGCATTGTGTTTTTT. Complete variable domain (other parts from reference TRBV30 and TRBJ1-4): SQTIHQWPATLVQPVGSPLSLECTVEGTSNPNLYWYRQAAGRGLQLLFYSVGIGQISSEVPQNLSASRPQDRQFILSSKKLLLSDSGFYLCAWSATGGIVFFGSGTQLSVL.

The CDR3 sequence is CASSFGTSEAFF. The CDR3 coding sequence is TGTGCCAGCAGCTTTGGGACATCTGAAGCTTTCTTT. The rearrangement uses TRBV7-9 and TRBJ1-1; a possible D gene is TRBD1 (6 bases). CDR3 length equals 12 residues. Between the trimmed V and J ends, which lost 3 bases and 6 bases, there was a span of 8 bases. Germline V CDR1 and CDR2: SEHNR, FQNEAQ (reference sequence). The full variable domain, with the rest looked up from reference TRBV7-9 and TRBJ1-1, is DTGVSQNPRHKITKRGQNVTFRCDPISEHNRLYWYRQTLGQGPEFLTYFQNEAQLEKSRLLSDRFSAERPKGSFSTLEIQRTEQGDSAMYLCASSFGTSEAFFGQGTRLTVV.

This clone came up a few times. This sequence joins TRBV30 and TRBJ1-1; 9 bases are shared with TRBD1. The CDR3 consists of 12 residues. Germline V lookup: CDR1 GTSNPN, CDR2 SVGIG (reference sequence). For the CDR3, the DNA is TGTGCGGGAACAGGGGGCGTCACTGAAGCTTTCTTT. Its protein product is CAGTGGVTEAFF.

This chain joins TRBV5-1 and TRBJ2-5; D possibly corresponds to TRBD1 (5 bases). V dropped 1 base and J dropped 4 bases, with 20 bases sitting between them. This CDR3 is built from 17 residues. CDR1 and CDR2 (germline): SGHRS, YFSETQ. CDR3 protein: CASSLWSTAGQGETQYF. The CDR3 DNA follows: TGCGCCAGCAGCTTGTGGAGTACCGCCGGTCAGGGAGAGACCCAGTACTTC.

The chain combines TRBV18 with TRBJ1-5; D possibly corresponds to TRBD1 (5 bases). This CDR3 comprises 16 residues. Looked up from germline, CDR1 is KGHSH and CDR2 is LQKENI. Trimming removed 6 bases at V and 8 bases at J, with 23 bases between. The CDR3 DNA reads as TGTGCCAGCTCTCTTGGGACTGCCCCTACTAAGGAGCCCCAGCATTTT. Amino acid sequence: CASSLGTAPTKEPQHF.

As concerns this clone: The junction departs from the called germline gene at one end, perhaps through a read error. V is TRBV7-2 and J is TRBJ1-1, with a weak D call TRBD1 (5 bases). Germline V lookup: CDR1 SGHTA, CDR2 FQGNSA. This CDR3 region has 15 residues. The chain's CDR3 is CASSQDRIMNTEAFF. For the CDR3, the DNA is TGCGCCAGCAGCCAAGACAGAATTATGAACACTGAAGCTTTCTTT. Full variable domain (missing parts from reference TRBV7-2 and TRBJ1-1): GAGVSQSPSNKVTEKGKDVELRCDPISGHTALYWYRQSLGQGLEFLIYFQGNSAPDKSGLPSDRFSAERTGGSVSTLTIQRTQQEDSAVYLCASSQDRIMNTEAFFGQGTRLTVV.

The chain joins TRBV6-5 to TRBJ2-3, with 10 bases lining up with TRBD2. The junction had 5 bases not matched to a gene; V was cut back by 7 bases and J by 1 base. The CDR3 extends over 15 amino acids. Germline V CDR1 and CDR2: MNHEY, SVGAGI. CDR3 sequence (DNA): TGTGCCAGCACCTTTAGCGGGGGGCGCACAGATACGCAGTATTTT. This translates into CASTFSGGRTDTQYF.

The sample holds a few counts of this clone. This sequence joins TRBV7-9 and TRBJ1-1; no clear D. The germline gives CDR1 SEHNR, CDR2 FQNEAQ (reference sequence). Between the trimmed V and J ends, which lost 3 bases and 1 base, there was a span of 3 bases. The CDR3 loop spans 12 amino acids. The CDR3 protein is CASSLQNTEAFF. The CDR3 DNA sequence: TGTGCCAGCAGCTTGCAGAACACTGAAGCTTTCTTT.

This chain links TRBV29-1 with TRBJ2-7, with D possibly matching TRBD1 (6 bases). The CDR3 has 13 residues. The V end lost 6 bases, the J end lost 4 bases, and 16 bases lay between the germline ends. Germline-derived CDR1 and CDR2 are SQVTM and ANQGSEA. The CDR3 is CSVTWTEVYEQYF. The CDR3 region has the DNA TGCAGCGTGACTTGGACAGAGGTGTACGAGCAGTACTTC.

The chain has TRBV15 and TRBJ1-1; no clear D. The CDR3 has 15 residues. The germline CDR1 and CDR2 sequences are LNHNV and YYDKDF (reference sequence). V was shortened by 1 base and J by 5 bases, with 14 bases between the two germline ends. The CDR3 spells CATSRANDRVTEAFF. The CDR3 DNA follows: TGTGCCACCAGCAGAGCAAATGATAGGGTAACTGAAGCTTTCTTT.

V usage is TRBV30 and J usage is TRBJ2-1, with no clear D. The CDR3 spans 13 residues. The V gene's germline CDR1 is GTSNPN and CDR2 SVGIG (reference sequence). V was shortened by 5 bases and J by 0 bases, with 8 bases between the two germline ends. CDR3 nucleotides: TGTGCCTGGGAGCTGGCCTCCTACAATGAGCAGTTCTTC. Its protein product is CAWELASYNEQFF.